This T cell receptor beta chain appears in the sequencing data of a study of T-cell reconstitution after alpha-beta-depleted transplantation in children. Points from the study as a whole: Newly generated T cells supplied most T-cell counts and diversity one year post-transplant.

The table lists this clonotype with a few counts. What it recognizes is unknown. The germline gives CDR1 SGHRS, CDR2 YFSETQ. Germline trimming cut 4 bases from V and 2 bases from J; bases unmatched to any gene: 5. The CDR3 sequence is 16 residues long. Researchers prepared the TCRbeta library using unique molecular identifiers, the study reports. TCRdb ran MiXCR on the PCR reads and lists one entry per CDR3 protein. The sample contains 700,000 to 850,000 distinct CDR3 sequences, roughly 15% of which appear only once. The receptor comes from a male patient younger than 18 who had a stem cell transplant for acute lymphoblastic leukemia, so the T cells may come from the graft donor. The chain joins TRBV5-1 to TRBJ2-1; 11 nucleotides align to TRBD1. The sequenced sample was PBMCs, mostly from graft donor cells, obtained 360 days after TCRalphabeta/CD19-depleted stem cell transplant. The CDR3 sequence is CASSRTGGDPYNEQFF. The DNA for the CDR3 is TGCGCCAGCAGCCGGACAGGGGGCGACCCCTACAATGAGCAGTTCTTC.